The 10 T cell receptor beta chains presented below share a single source sample, sequenced in a study of shared T cell receptors in the human thymus (dated by TCRdb to about 2021). Libraries came from the immunoSEQ multiplex PCR assay. The table comes from immuneACCESS by way of TCRdb, which keeps in-frame sequences with V and J called. Part of the clones is missing from these tables; in studies checked, under half for an unresolved V gene and the rest for unknown reasons. Present in this sample are hundreds of thousands of clones, around 87% of which were seen just once. The ten largest clones take up roughly 0.0086% of the sample. These data are also associated with another study on human thymus T cells.

The specimen was thymocytes. All receptors come from a boy in the first two years of life with a congenital heart defect. Donor details come from another sample of the same person, matched by shared clones.

V gene TRBV15 combines with J gene TRBJ2-7, with 7 positions matching TRBD1. V shed 0 bases, J shed 0 bases, and the junction held 11 bases outside the gene matches. The CDR3 has 18 residues. Germline V gene lookup returns CDR1 LNHNV and CDR2 YYDKDF (reference sequence). CDR3 protein: CATSRDKGAGRSSYEQYF. The CDR3 region has the DNA TGTGCCACCAGCAGAGATAAGGGGGCAGGGCGTAGCTCCTACGAGCAGTACTTC.

The chain carries TRBV5-5 and TRBJ2-3, with 8 nucleotides matching TRBD1. CDR3 length equals 15 residues. Germline CDR1 SGHKS, CDR2 YYEKEE (reference sequence). V lost 4 bases to trimming and J lost 8 bases; unmatched junction nucleotides: 12. In DNA form, the CDR3 reads TGTGCCAGCAGCCAGGGAAAGGGACAGGCGGGTACGCAGTATTTT. It is translated as CASSQGKGQAGTQYF.

The table lists this clone with a few counts. This sequence joins TRBV28 and TRBJ1-3, with a tentative D call TRBD1 (6 bases). The CDR3 has 17 residues. Trimming took 1 base from V and 0 from J, leaving 13 bases between them. Looked up from germline, CDR1 is MDHEN and CDR2 is SYDVKM. The CDR3 loop is CASSLLRTARSGNTIYF. CDR3 sequence (DNA): TGTGCCAGCAGTTTATTACGGACAGCGCGCTCTGGAAACACCATATATTTT.

The chain has TRBV18 and TRBJ2-7; 11 nucleotides align to TRBD2. The germline V gene has CDR1 KGHSH and CDR2 LQKENI. V dropped 5 bases and J dropped 6; count of bases not matched to a gene: 6. CDR3 size: 14 residues. The CDR3 region is CASSDIAGGAEQYF. The CDR3 nucleotides read TGTGCCAGCTCAGACATAGCGGGAGGGGCCGAGCAGTACTTC. Using reference TRBV18 and TRBJ2-7 for the parts outside the CDR3, the full variable domain is NAGVMQNPRHLVRRRGQEARLRCSPMKGHSHVYWYRQLPEEGLKFMVYLQKENIIDESGMPKERFSAEFPKEGPSILRIQQVVRGDSAAYFCASSDIAGGAEQYFGPGTRLTVT.

V usage is TRBV18 and J usage is TRBJ1-2; 11 positions match TRBD1. J lost 5 bases, V lost 4 bases, and 15 bases had no gene match. Looked up from germline, CDR1 is KGHSH and CDR2 is LQKENI. This CDR3 contains 18 residues. This CDR3 is CASSQSRDRGYLYYGYTF. Here the CDR3 DNA reads TGTGCCAGCTCACAATCTCGGGACAGGGGGTATCTTTATTATGGCTACACCTTC.

V gene TRBV27 combines with J gene TRBJ1-1; D not certain. V lost 8 bases to trimming and J lost 1 base, with 8 bases between them. Germline V gene data show CDR1 as MNHEY and CDR2 as SMNVEV (reference sequence). This CDR3 contains 12 residues. The chain's CDR3 is CASSTGNTEAFF. The CDR3 DNA reads TGTGCCAGCTCCACTGGGAACACTGAAGCTTTCTTT.

This rearrangement joins TRBV28 to TRBJ1-1; D is unclear. The CDR3 has 15 residues. V was shortened by 3 bases and J by 8 bases, with 19 bases between the two germline ends. Germline V gene sequence: CDR1 MDHEN, CDR2 SYDVKM. CDR3 sequence: CASSFSARRGKEAFF. The CDR3 nucleotides are TGTGCCAGCAGTTTTTCGGCACGCCGAGGGAAGGAAGCTTTCTTT. Looking up the rest from reference TRBV28 and TRBJ1-1 gives the full variable domain: DVKVTQSSRYLVKRTGEKVFLECVQDMDHENMFWYRQDPGLGLRLIYFSYDVKMKEKGDIPEGYSVSREKKERFSLILESASTNQTSMYLCASSFSARRGKEAFFGQGTRLTVV.

Only a few counts were recorded for this clone. The chain links TRBV4-1 to TRBJ1-2; weak D call: TRBD1 (5 bases). The germline CDR1 and CDR2 sequences are MGHRA and YSYEKL. The CDR3 has 16 residues. V dropped 0 bases and J dropped 2 bases, with 13 bases sitting between them. The chain's CDR3 is CASSQEGQRKNYGYTF. The CDR3 DNA is TGCGCCAGCAGCCAAGAAGGACAAAGGAAGAACTATGGCTACACCTTC.

The chain uses TRBV6-1 and TRBJ1-1; 7 bases agree with TRBD1. The CDR3 is 12 residues long. The trim removed 11 bases at V and 5 bases at J, leaving 8 bases unmatched. Germline CDR1 and CDR2: MNHNS and SASEGT. The CDR3 protein is CAGGDSRTEAFF. DNA for the CDR3: TGTGCCGGAGGGGACAGCCGAACTGAAGCTTTCTTT.

The chain recombines TRBV27 with TRBJ2-1; 7 bases align to TRBD2. Germline V gene data show CDR1 as MNHEY and CDR2 as SMNVEV (reference sequence). The CDR3 runs to 16 residues. V shed 3 bases, J shed 2 bases, and the junction held 7 bases outside the gene matches. CDR3 protein: CASSFDGRRPYNEQFF. In DNA, the CDR3 is TGTGCCAGCAGTTTTGACGGGAGGAGGCCCTACAATGAGCAGTTCTTC.